This passage covers 12 T cell receptor beta chains from one sample sequenced in a study of blood T cell repertoires in COVID-19. Clones were sequenced by immunoSEQ multiplex PCR, and TCRdb holds only the in-frame ones, with some missing. The profile shows about 240,000 clones, more than 75% of them singletons. Sequencing was performed on peripheral blood. The receptor source for this set is a man older than 75 with acute or convalescent COVID-19.

The chain uses TRBV28 and TRBJ1-3; the match to TRBD1 covers 8 bases. Germline CDR1 MDHEN, CDR2 SYDVKM. This CDR3 has 15 residues. J lost 4 bases, V lost 7 bases, and 9 bases had no gene match. CDR3 region: CASTLVTGVGNTIYF. The CDR3 DNA reads as TGTGCCAGCACCCTAGTGACAGGGGTAGGAAACACCATATATTTT.

The rearrangement uses TRBV5-1 and TRBJ1-2; a weak D match, TRBD1 (5 bases). The germline V and J ends were trimmed by 0 bases and 4 bases, with 19 bases remaining between them. Germline values: CDR1 SGHRS, CDR2 YFSETQ. The CDR3 has 17 residues. CDR3: CASSLGGGTPRGYGYTF. The CDR3 region has the DNA TGCGCCAGCAGCTTGGGAGGAGGGACCCCCCGAGGCTATGGCTACACCTTC.

This chain links TRBV5-1 with TRBJ1-4; D gene uncertain. The CDR3 extends over 13 amino acids. Germline lookup yields CDR1 SGHRS and CDR2 YFSETQ. Trimming took 7 bases from V and 8 from J, leaving 15 bases between them. CDR3 in amino acids: CASHSRDGEKLFF. In nucleotides, the CDR3 is TGCGCCAGCCATTCCCGGGATGGAGAAAAACTGTTTTTT.

The chain is built from TRBV28 and TRBJ2-1; no reliable D call. Trimming cost V 2 bases and J 10 bases, with 9 bases left between them. This CDR3 has 12 amino acids. Germline-derived CDR1 and CDR2 are MDHEN and SYDVKM. The CDR3 DNA reads TGTGCCAGCAGTTTACTGGAGAGGGAGCAGTTCTTC. This gives the protein CASSLLEREQFF.

The chain links TRBV10-3 to TRBJ1-2; D is unresolved. The CDR3 runs to 16 residues. Trimming removed 0 bases at V and 0 bases at J, with 11 bases between. Germline CDR1 ENHRY, CDR2 SYGVKD. The CDR3 coding sequence is TGTGCCATCAGTGAGTCTCAATTGAGATCTAACTATGGCTACACCTTC. Protein product: CAISESQLRSNYGYTF.

The rearrangement joins TRBV19 to TRBJ2-2; D possibly corresponds to TRBD1 (6 bases). Trimming took 3 bases from V and 1 from J, leaving 12 bases between them. Looked up from germline, CDR1 is LNHDA and CDR2 is SQIVND (reference sequence). The CDR3 is 16 amino acids. This CDR3 is CASSISGTKNTGELFF. CDR3 in DNA: TGTGCCAGTAGTATCTCCGGGACAAAGAACACCGGGGAGCTGTTTTTT.

V is TRBV4-3 and J is TRBJ1-1; 7 bases fit TRBD1. CDR3 size: 15 residues. The germline CDR1 and CDR2 sequences are LGHNA and YSLEER. V was clipped by 2 bases and J by 6 bases; unmatched bases: 9. In nucleotides, the CDR3 is TGCGCCAGCAGCCAAACGGACAGGATAGGCGCTGAAGCTTTCTTT. Protein product: CASSQTDRIGAEAFF.

V gene TRBV6-4 combines with J gene TRBJ2-5; D not resolved. Germline V gene lookup returns CDR1 MRHNA and CDR2 SNTAGT. V gave up 6 bases and J gave up 1 base, with 21 bases separating them. The CDR3 spans 17 residues. The CDR3 DNA follows: TGTGCCAGCAGACCACGGTCGCCCCAACCCTTCCAAGAGACCCAGTACTTC. Protein product: CASRPRSPQPFQETQYF.

V is TRBV4-2 and J is TRBJ1-2, with D perhaps matching TRBD1 (5 bases). CDR1 is LGHNA, CDR2 YNFKEQ, per germline. The CDR3 runs 13 residues. The V end lost 0 bases, the J end lost 8 bases, and 10 bases lay between the germline ends. In DNA, the CDR3 is TGTGCCAGCAGCCAAGAAGGGGAGGAGGGCTACACCTTC. It encodes CASSQEGEEGYTF.

The chain joins TRBV21-1 to TRBJ1-1; no check of the table's D call, TRBD1, against the DNA was made. TRBV21-1 is an annotated pseudogene. The CDR3 length is 20 residues. The CDR3 region is CASTRTLKFRDTERRSEAFF. Written as DNA, the CDR3 is TGTGCCAGCACCCGAACTCTCAAATTCCGGGACACCGAGCGGAGGTCTGAAGCTTTCTTT.

V usage is TRBV28 and J usage is TRBJ1-1, with D possibly matching TRBD1 (5 bases). The CDR3 is made up of 16 amino acids. Germline-derived CDR1 and CDR2 are MDHEN and SYDVKM. V lost 4 bases to trimming and J lost 1 base, with 16 bases between them. This chain's CDR3 is CASSSVREAGNTEAFF. The CDR3 DNA follows: TGTGCCAGCAGTTCCGTCAGGGAGGCGGGGAACACTGAAGCTTTCTTT.

The rearrangement links TRBV19 to TRBJ2-7; tentatively, D is TRBD1 (7 bases). The CDR3 is 18 residues long. Germline CDR1 reads LNHDA; CDR2 reads SQIVND (reference sequence). Trimming removed 5 bases from V and 3 bases from J, with 26 bases in between. The CDR3 reads CASSQLTGRPVGRYEQYF. The CDR3 DNA reads TGTGCCAGTAGTCAATTGACAGGGAGGCCCGTAGGTCGCTACGAGCAGTACTTC.